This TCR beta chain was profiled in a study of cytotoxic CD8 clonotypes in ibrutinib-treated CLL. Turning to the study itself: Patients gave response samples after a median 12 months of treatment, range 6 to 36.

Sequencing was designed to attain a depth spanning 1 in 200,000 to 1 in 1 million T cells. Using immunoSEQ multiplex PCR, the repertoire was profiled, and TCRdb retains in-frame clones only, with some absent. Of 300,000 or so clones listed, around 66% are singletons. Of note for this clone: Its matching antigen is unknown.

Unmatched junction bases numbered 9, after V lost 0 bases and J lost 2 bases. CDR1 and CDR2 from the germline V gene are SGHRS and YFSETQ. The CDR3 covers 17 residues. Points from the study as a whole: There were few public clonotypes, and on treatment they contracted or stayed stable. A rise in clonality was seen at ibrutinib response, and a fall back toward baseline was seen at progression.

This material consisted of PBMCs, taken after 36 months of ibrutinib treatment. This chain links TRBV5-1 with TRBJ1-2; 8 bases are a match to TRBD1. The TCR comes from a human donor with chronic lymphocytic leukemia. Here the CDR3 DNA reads TGCGCCAGCAGCTTGGGGGCCCCGGGACAGGTAAACTATGGCTACACCTTC. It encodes CASSLGAPGQVNYGYTF.